Presented here are 21 T cell receptor beta chains from one specimen sequenced in a study of T-cell reconstitution after alpha-beta-depleted transplantation in children. A library of TCRbeta sequences, prepared with unique molecular identifiers, was generated. One entry per CDR3 protein results from TCRdb running MiXCR on the PCR reads. The sample consists of 100,000 or so distinct CDR3 sequences, 6% to 9% of them appearing once. Sequencing was performed on PBMCs, taken before TCRalphabeta/CD19-depleted stem cell transplant. The receptors derive from a boy aged 2-9 years with acute lymphoblastic leukemia, due to receive a stem cell transplant.

This clonotype is medium-sized (0.01 to 0.1%). This chain uses TRBV11-2 with TRBJ2-2; 13 nucleotides align to TRBD2. The CDR3 totals 16 residues. Germline V gives CDR1 SGHAT, CDR2 FQNNGV. The V and J ends lost 5 bases and 7 bases, in that order; junction bases with no gene match: 7. In DNA form, the CDR3 reads TGTGCCAGCAGCGCTCGGACTAGCGGGGGTGGCGGGGAGCTGTTTTTT. Its translation: CASSARTSGGGGELFF.

This clonotype was found many times. CDR3 protein: CASSFDSRQGLAKNIQYF. Written as DNA, the CDR3 is TGTGCCAGCAGCTTCGACAGTAGACAGGGTCTAGCCAAAAACATTCAGTACTTC. The chain links TRBV11-2 to TRBJ2-4; 7 bases agree with TRBD1. V dropped 3 bases and J dropped 0; count of bases not matched to a gene: 11. The CDR3 has 18 residues. The germline CDR1 and CDR2 sequences are SGHAT and FQNNGV. Filled out from reference TRBV11-2 and TRBJ2-4, the complete variable domain reads EAGVAQSPRYKIIEKRQSVAFWCNPISGHATLYWYQQILGQGPKLLIQFQNNGVVDDSQLPKDRFSAERLKGVDSTLKIQPAKLEDSAVYLCASSFDSRQGLAKNIQYFGAGTRLSVL.

The chain is built from TRBV6-2 or TRBV6-3 and TRBJ2-2; no definite D call. Germline lookup yields CDR1 MNHEY and CDR2 SVGEGT. V gave up 3 bases and J gave up 3 bases, with 5 bases separating them. The CDR3 length is 13 residues. The CDR3 nucleotides are TGTGCCAGCAGTTATACTGACACCGGGGAGCTGTTTTTT. Amino acids: CASSYTDTGELFF.

This clonotype came up a few times. The chain combines TRBV20-1 with TRBJ2-1, with a weak D call TRBD2 (6 bases). Trimming shortened V by 6 bases and J by 4 bases, and 10 bases separated the two germline ends. CDR3 length: 12 amino acids. Germline lookup yields CDR1 DFQATT and CDR2 SNEGSKA (reference sequence). The CDR3 loop is CSATGGYNEQFF. In DNA form, the CDR3 reads TGCAGTGCCACCGGGGGATACAATGAGCAGTTCTTC.

This chain joins TRBV28 and TRBJ1-2; TRBD1 might be the D (5 bases). The CDR3 covers 15 residues. With 5 bases removed from V and 4 bases from J, the gap between germline ends came to 17 bases. Germline V gene data show CDR1 as MDHEN and CDR2 as SYDVKM. As DNA, the CDR3 is TGTGCCAGCAGTCCCCCCGTGCAGGGTTCCTATGGCTACACCTTC. Protein product: CASSPPVQGSYGYTF.

The chain employs TRBV6-1 and TRBJ2-3; 8 bases are shared with TRBD1. V lost 6 bases, J lost 3 bases, and 8 bases stayed unmatched. This CDR3 is 15 amino acids long. The germline gives CDR1 MNHNS, CDR2 SASEGT. This CDR3 reads CASRTGAWATDTQYF. DNA for the CDR3: TGTGCCAGCAGGACAGGGGCCTGGGCGACAGATACGCAGTATTTT.

This clonotype was counted ten times or more. The V call is TRBV5-1, the J call TRBJ2-3; 10 bases agree with TRBD2. The CDR3 sequence is 17 residues long. With 1 base clipped from V and 6 bases from J, the junction kept 11 bases outside the gene matches. Germline V CDR1 and CDR2: SGHRS, YFSETQ. In DNA, the CDR3 is TGCGCCAGCAGCTTGTTGGGGACTAGCGCCGGGCGGGATACGCAGTATTTT. It is translated as CASSLLGTSAGRDTQYF. The whole variable domain, filled in from reference TRBV5-1 and TRBJ2-3, reads KAGVTQTPRYLIKTRGQQVTLSCSPISGHRSVSWYQQTPGQGLQFLFEYFSETQRNKGNFPGRFSGRQFSNSRSEMNVSTLELGDSALYLCASSLLGTSAGRDTQYFGPGTRLTVL.

This clonotype was detected ten times or more. J is TRBJ2-3 and V is TRBV2; TRBD2 matches 9 bases. Germline V gene lookup returns CDR1 SNHLY and CDR2 FYNNEI. J lost 5 bases, V lost 3 bases, and 6 bases had no gene match. CDR3 length: 15 amino acids. The CDR3 spells CASSDTRGGRDTQYF. In DNA, the CDR3 is TGTGCCAGCAGTGATACGCGGGGGGGCAGAGATACGCAGTATTTT. Supplemented by reference TRBV2 and TRBJ2-3, the full variable domain reads EPEVTQTPSHQVTQMGQEVILRCVPISNHLYFYWYRQILGQKVEFLVSFYNNEISEKSEIFDDQFSVERPDGSNFTLKIRSTKLEDSAMYFCASSDTRGGRDTQYFGPGTRLTVL.

The V gene is TRBV20-1, the J gene TRBJ1-3; TRBD1 is a possible D gene (5 bases). Germline-derived CDR1 and CDR2 are DFQATT and SNEGSKA (reference sequence). The V end was cut by 6 bases, the J end by 6 bases, with 24 bases between. The CDR3 is 16 amino acids. Here the CDR3 reads CSAPQGDTGYENTIYF. The CDR3 DNA sequence: TGCAGTGCCCCCCAAGGGGATACAGGCTATGAAAACACCATATATTTT.

In its sample, this clonotype was seen many times. The chain couples TRBV18 to TRBJ1-5; D gene uncertain. The CDR3 contains 12 residues. The V gene lost 3 bases and the J gene lost 3 bases, with 3 bases spanning the gap. Germline lookup yields CDR1 KGHSH and CDR2 LQKENI. The CDR3 DNA sequence: TGTGCCAGCTCACCGAACAATCAGCCCCAGCATTTT. It codes for CASSPNNQPQHF.

This clonotype was found a few times. V gene TRBV15 combines with J gene TRBJ2-5, with D tentatively TRBD1 (5 bases). The CDR3 has 15 residues. Trimming stripped 0 bases from V and 3 bases from J, with 11 bases between. Germline loops: CDR1 LNHNV, CDR2 YYDKDF (reference sequence). The DNA of the CDR3 is TGTGCCACCAGCAGAGATCCCGGCAGGGAAGAGACCCAGTACTTC. Translation: CATSRDPGREETQYF.

The chain uses TRBV20-1 and TRBJ2-5; maybe TRBD2 (6 bases). Germline V lookup: CDR1 DFQATT, CDR2 SNEGSKA (reference sequence). This CDR3 spans 11 amino acids. V lost 7 bases and J lost 5, with 11 bases in between. Here the CDR3 DNA reads TGCAGTGAGCGGGCCCGGGAGACCCAGTACTTC. Encoded protein: CSERARETQYF.

This clonotype was counted a few times. The chain is built from TRBV25-1 and TRBJ2-7; TRBD1 matches at 7 bases. With V trimmed by 2 bases and J by 0 bases, 4 bases remained unmatched. This CDR3 has 15 residues. In germline, CDR1 is MGHDK, CDR2 SYGVNS. CDR3 protein: CASSEGKGASYEQYF. DNA of the CDR3: TGTGCCAGCAGTGAAGGAAAGGGGGCCTCCTACGAGCAGTACTTC.

This clonotype was seen many times. The chain carries TRBV10-3 and TRBJ2-3, with D perhaps matching TRBD1 (6 bases). CDR3 length: 13 residues. Deletions cut 6 bases from V and 3 bases from J, with 10 bases between. Germline CDR1 and CDR2: ENHRY and SYGVKD. Here the CDR3 DNA reads TGTGCCATCAGCAGGGGTGGGACAGATACGCAGTATTTT. The encoded protein is CAISRGGTDTQYF.

This clonotype was counted between two and nine times. The rearrangement joins TRBV5-1 to TRBJ1-3; D remains unclear. Trimming left V 3 bases short and J 3 bases short, with 16 bases between. Per germline, CDR1 SGHRS and CDR2 YFSETQ. The CDR3 extends over 16 amino acids. The CDR3 DNA reads TGCGCCAGCAGCTCGACCTCCCCAGGAGATGGAAACACCATATATTTT. It codes for CASSSTSPGDGNTIYF. Using reference TRBV5-1 and TRBJ1-3 for the parts outside the CDR3, the full variable domain is KAGVTQTPRYLIKTRGQQVTLSCSPISGHRSVSWYQQTPGQGLQFLFEYFSETQRNKGNFPGRFSGRQFSNSRSEMNVSTLELGDSALYLCASSSTSPGDGNTIYFGEGSWLTVV.

This clonotype was seen at least ten times. This chain uses TRBV20-1 with TRBJ2-1; D may be TRBD1 (6 bases). The CDR3 extends over 12 amino acids. The germline gives CDR1 DFQATT, CDR2 SNEGSKA (reference sequence). Trimming removed 7 bases from V and 6 bases from J, with 13 bases in between. CDR3: CSVAWGLNEQFF. The CDR3 region has the DNA TGCAGTGTTGCATGGGGGCTCAATGAGCAGTTCTTC.

The table lists this clonotype with many counts. This chain connects TRBV14 to TRBJ2-2; 7 nucleotides match TRBD1. This CDR3 is 16 amino acids long. The junction had 2 bases not matched to a gene; V was cut back by 1 base and J by 0 bases. From germline, CDR1 is SGHDN and CDR2 FVKESK. CDR3 in DNA: TGTGCCAGCAGCCAAGTTGGGACAGCGAACACCGGGGAGCTGTTTTTT. Amino acids: CASSQVGTANTGELFF.

The chain uses TRBV10-1 and TRBJ1-1; D unclear. The CDR3 has 12 amino acids. Between the trimmed V and J ends, which lost 10 bases and 3 bases, there was a span of 12 bases. The germline CDR1 and CDR2 sequences are WNHNN and SYGVQD (reference sequence). The DNA for the CDR3 is TGCGCCACCGTCCCGGAAGACACTGAAGCTTTCTTT. Residues: CATVPEDTEAFF.

This clonotype appeared many times. The rearrangement links TRBV2 to TRBJ1-1; 7 nucleotides align to TRBD1. Germline V CDR1 and CDR2: SNHLY, FYNNEI. The CDR3 is 14 amino acids. The ends lost 5 bases at V and 1 base at J; junction bases unmatched: 4. The CDR3 DNA is TGTGCCAGCAGTACCGGGACAGCGAACACTGAAGCTTTCTTT. Translated: CASSTGTANTEAFF.

At least ten counts were recorded for this clonotype. This chain connects TRBV6-4 to TRBJ2-6; D gene unclear. V lost 0 bases to trimming and J lost 0 bases, with 3 bases between them. The germline gives CDR1 MRHNA, CDR2 SNTAGT. The length of the CDR3 is 15 residues. CDR3 region: CASSDSNSGANVLTF. In DNA, the CDR3 is TGTGCCAGCAGTGACTCGAACTCTGGGGCCAACGTCCTGACTTTC.

This clonotype was seen a few times. This rearrangement joins TRBV20-1 to TRBJ1-1; D ambiguous. The CDR3 consists of 15 residues. Germline V lookup: CDR1 DFQATT, CDR2 SNEGSKA (reference sequence). The V end was cut by 6 bases, the J end by 0 bases, with 17 bases between. CDR3 amino acids: CSAGSFPGMNTEAFF. The CDR3 DNA reads TGCAGTGCCGGGTCTTTTCCCGGAATGAACACTGAAGCTTTCTTT.